A selection of T cell receptor beta chains follows, all from one sample in a study of shared clonotypes between healthy human individuals. Profiled with immunoSEQ multiplex PCR; TCRdb holds only in-frame clones, not every one. This table has 2 million to 3 million clones, approximately 93% appearing once. The sequenced material came from naive CD4+ T cells from PBMCs. These receptors all stem from a man aged 18 to 30 in good health. Some clones in this sample may be carry-over from other donors' samples. Both conserved end residues are part of each CDR3. The D gene is left open where the match is weak. Not all rows give a size; the values are once, few, many and, for expanded clones, a class.

V: TRBV29-1
J: TRBJ1-3
D: NA
size: NA
CDR3: CSVDTRRTGNTIYF
DNA: TGCAGCGTCGACACAAGGAGAACAGGAAACACCATATATTTT

V: TRBV28
J: TRBJ1-1
D: TRBD1
size: NA
CDR3: CASSTQGGQAFF
DNA: TGTGCCAGCAGTACGCAGGGGGGACAAGCTTTCTTT

V: TRBV5-8
J: TRBJ2-7
D: NA
size: NA
CDR3: CASSLGLTTRTEQYF
DNA: TGTGCCAGCAGCTTGGGCCTAACTACGAGGACGGAGCAGTACTTC

V: TRBV7-2
J: TRBJ2-7
D: NA
size: NA
CDR3: CASSLVSTGPHEQYF
DNA: TGTGCCAGCAGCTTAGTGAGTACGGGACCCCACGAGCAGTACTTC

V: TRBV2
J: TRBJ1-4
D: NA
size: NA
CDR3: CASSDSGSSNEKLFF
DNA: TGTGCCAGCAGTGATTCGGGGTCGTCTAATGAAAAACTGTTTTTT

V: TRBV6-5
J: TRBJ2-7
D: TRBD1
size: NA
CDR3: CASRSPGQGSYEQYF
DNA: TGTGCCAGCCGATCACCGGGACAGGGATCCTACGAGCAGTACTTC

V: TRBV6-1
J: TRBJ2-2
D: NA
size: NA
CDR3: CASTSGLNTGELFF
DNA: TGTGCCAGCACCTCCGGTCTCAACACCGGGGAGCTGTTTTTT

V: TRBV4-3
J: TRBJ1-6
D: NA
size: NA
CDR3: CASSRNIMTGAGYGSPLHF
DNA: TGCGCCAGCAGTCGAAATATCATGACAGGCGCGGGGTATGGATCACCCCTCCACTTT

V: TRBV11-2
J: TRBJ2-7
D: NA
size: NA
CDR3: CASSVTGEQYF
DNA: TGTGCCAGCAGCGTTACCGGGGAGCAGTACTTC

V: TRBV19
J: TRBJ2-1
D: NA
size: NA
CDR3: CATPGRRVNEQFF
DNA: TGTGCCACTCCGGGGCGTCGGGTCAATGAGCAGTTCTTC

V: TRBV7-9
J: TRBJ2-7
D: NA
size: NA
CDR3: CASSSWGDVILSYEQSF
DNA: TGTGCCAGCAGCTCCTGGGGGGACGTCATCCTCTCCTACGAGCAGTCCTTC

V: TRBV5-4
J: TRBJ2-3
D: NA
size: NA
CDR3: CASSLAPQVAASTDTQYF
DNA: TGTGCCAGCAGCTTGGCCCCCCAAGTTGCGGCTAGCACAGATACGCAGTATTTT

V: TRBV6-1
J: TRBJ2-7
D: TRBD1
size: NA
CDR3: CASRGIQGSPYEQYF
DNA: TGTGCCAGCAGGGGGATACAGGGGAGTCCCTACGAGCAGTACTTC

V: TRBV28
J: TRBJ2-1
D: TRBD2
size: NA
CDR3: CASSQLRTSGRAAPNEQFF
DNA: TGTGCCAGCAGTCAACTACGGACTAGCGGGAGGGCAGCACCCAATGAGCAGTTCTTC

V: TRBV7-2
J: TRBJ1-3
D: NA
size: NA
CDR3: CASSSVGNTIYF
DNA: TGTGCCAGCAGCTCAGTAGGAAACACCATATATTTT

V: TRBV7-9
J: TRBJ2-3
D: NA
size: NA
CDR3: CASSFFMGTDTQYF
DNA: TGTGCCAGCAGCTTTTTCATGGGGACAGATACGCAGTATTTT

V: TRBV6-5
J: TRBJ1-2
D: TRBD1
size: NA
CDR3: CASSQGTGGYGYTF
DNA: TGTGCCAGCAGTCAGGGAACAGGGGGTTATGGCTACACCTTC

V: TRBV6-5
J: TRBJ1-2
D: NA
size: NA
CDR3: CASSYLSPNYGYTF
DNA: TGTGCCAGCAGTTACCTGAGTCCTAACTATGGCTACACCTTC

V: TRBV4-1
J: TRBJ1-5
D: TRBD1
size: NA
CDR3: CASSRFIGTGNQPQHF
DNA: TGCGCCAGCAGCCGATTTATTGGGACAGGCAATCAGCCCCAGCATTTT

V: TRBV18
J: TRBJ2-1
D: TRBD2
size: NA
CDR3: CASSPGLAGGNEQFF
DNA: TGTGCCAGCTCACCTGGACTAGCGGGAGGCAATGAGCAGTTCTTC

V: TRBV27
J: TRBJ1-1
D: NA
size: few
CDR3: CASSPRRMNTEAFF
DNA: TGTGCCAGCAGCCCTAGGCGGATGAACACTGAAGCTTTCTTT

V: TRBV14
J: TRBJ2-1
D: NA
size: NA
CDR3: CASSNGGGTYNEQFF
DNA: TGTGCCAGCAGCAATGGGGGAGGAACCTACAATGAGCAGTTCTTC

V: TRBV28
J: TRBJ2-7
D: NA
size: NA
CDR3: CASSFIQGRLEEQYF
DNA: TGTGCCAGCAGTTTCATCCAGGGCCGATTGGAAGAGCAGTACTTC

V: TRBV4-1
J: TRBJ2-6
D: NA
size: NA
CDR3: CASSQGAFRSGANVLTF
DNA: TGCGCCAGCAGCCAAGGCGCCTTCCGGTCTGGGGCCAACGTCCTGACTTTC

V: TRBV5-1
J: TRBJ2-7
D: NA
size: NA
CDR3: CASSLGSSPYEQYF
DNA: TGCGCCAGCAGCTTGGGGTCGTCTCCCTACGAGCAGTACTTC

V: TRBV18
J: TRBJ2-3
D: NA
size: NA
CDR3: CASSPAGGSTDTQYF
DNA: TGTGCCAGCTCACCAGCGGGCGGGAGCACAGATACGCAGTATTTT

V: TRBV27
J: TRBJ1-6
D: NA
size: once
CDR3: CASSLIGSPLHF
DNA: TGTGCCAGCAGTTTAATCGGGTCACCCCTCCACTTT

V: TRBV4-1
J: TRBJ1-1
D: NA
size: few
CDR3: CASRQKDTGVEAFF
DNA: TGCGCCAGCAGACAAAAAGATACAGGTGTTGAAGCTTTCTTT

V: TRBV7-8
J: TRBJ2-1
D: TRBD2
size: NA
CDR3: CASSIRRLAVSNEQFF
DNA: TGTGCCAGCAGCATCAGACGACTAGCAGTAAGCAATGAGCAGTTCTTC

V: TRBV6-1
J: TRBJ2-7
D: NA
size: NA
CDR3: CASSEVVIYEQYF
DNA: TGTGCCAGCAGTGAAGTAGTGATCTACGAGCAGTACTTC

V: TRBV5-6
J: TRBJ1-2
D: NA
size: few
CDR3: CASSLAQGIGYGYTF
DNA: TGTGCCAGCAGCTTGGCCCAGGGGATCGGCTATGGCTACACCTTC

V: TRBV28
J: TRBJ1-1
D: NA
size: once
CDR3: CASSLGGPPVPEAFF
DNA: TGTGCCAGCAGTCTGGGAGGGCCCCCGGTCCCTGAAGCTTTCTTT

V: TRBV5-1
J: TRBJ1-1
D: NA
size: NA
CDR3: CASSLDRRGTEAFF
DNA: TGCGCCAGCAGCTTGGACAGGCGGGGCACTGAAGCTTTCTTT

V: TRBV28
J: TRBJ1-1
D: TRBD1
size: NA
CDR3: CASSLIGGAAEAFF
DNA: TGTGCCAGCAGCTTAATAGGGGGCGCGGCTGAAGCTTTCTTT

V: TRBV28
J: TRBJ1-2
D: TRBD1
size: NA
CDR3: CASSLGQGRDYGYTF
DNA: TGTGCCAGCAGTTTGGGACAGGGGAGGGACTATGGCTACACCTTC

V: TRBV20-1
J: TRBJ2-1
D: TRBD2
size: once
CDR3: CSASGGSEQFF
DNA: TGCAGTGCTAGCGGGGGGAGTGAGCAGTTCTTC

V: TRBV10-2
J: TRBJ1-2
D: NA
size: NA
CDR3: CASTVGSNYGYTF
DNA: TGCGCCAGCACGGTCGGTTCCAACTATGGCTACACCTTC

V: TRBV11-2
J: TRBJ1-3
D: TRBD1
size: NA
CDR3: CASSARDRGRANTIYF
DNA: TGTGCCAGCAGCGCCCGGGACAGGGGTAGGGCAAACACCATATATTTT

V: TRBV11-3
J: TRBJ1-1
D: NA
size: few
CDR3: CASSFTKDTEAFF
DNA: TGTGCCAGCAGCTTCACGAAAGACACTGAAGCTTTCTTT

V: TRBV29-1
J: TRBJ2-7
D: NA
size: NA
CDR3: CSVEASSYEQYF
DNA: TGCAGCGTTGAGGCGTCATCCTACGAGCAGTACTTC

V: TRBV7-2
J: TRBJ2-1
D: TRBD1
size: NA
CDR3: CASSLVGTGGYNEQFF
DNA: TGTGCCAGCAGCTTAGTCGGGACAGGGGGGTACAATGAGCAGTTCTTC

V: TRBV5-1
J: TRBJ2-5
D: NA
size: NA
CDR3: CASGGTEQETQYF
DNA: TGCGCCAGCGGCGGGACAGAGCAAGAGACCCAGTACTTC

V: TRBV5-1
J: TRBJ2-1
D: NA
size: few
CDR3: CASRPNRSPIRQFF
DNA: TGCGCCAGCAGGCCAAACAGGAGCCCAATCCGGCAGTTCTTC

V: TRBV28
J: TRBJ1-5
D: TRBD1
size: NA
CDR3: CASRMNRGLGNQPQHF
DNA: TGTGCCAGCAGGATGAACAGGGGGCTGGGCAATCAGCCCCAGCATTTT

V: TRBV4-1
J: TRBJ2-7
D: TRBD2
size: NA
CDR3: CASSQEGLAGPRYEQYF
DNA: TGCGCCAGCAGCCAAGAGGGGCTAGCGGGACCTCGCTACGAGCAGTACTTC

V: TRBV28
J: TRBJ1-4
D: NA
size: NA
CDR3: CASSLWNGGRANEKLFF
DNA: TGTGCCAGCAGTTTATGGAACGGGGGGAGGGCTAATGAAAAACTGTTTTTT